This note documents a single T cell receptor beta chain sequence. Its antigen is not identified. The data are from a study of cytomegalovirus exposure and HLA in healthy donors. The PCR had 60 Vbeta and 13 Jbeta primers. Profiling relied on immunoSEQ multiplex PCR, and the TCRdb table lists in-frame clones only, not all of them. The sample lists about 140,000 clones; over 50% were seen once. Study-wide findings and caveats: In an earlier analysis, about 87% or about 30%: the productive usage of most TCR beta V segments.

The CDR3 extends over 15 amino acids. Per germline, CDR1 SGDLS and CDR2 YYNGEE. V shed 0 bases and J shed 8 bases, with 17 bases lying between them. The rearrangement uses TRBV9 and TRBJ1-2; D is undetermined. The sequence was obtained from a human donor in good health. The sequencing input was PBMCs. This CDR3 reads CASSVAGSGGLGYTF. In DNA form, the CDR3 reads TGTGCCAGCAGCGTAGCTGGCAGCGGTGGTTTGGGCTACACCTTC.